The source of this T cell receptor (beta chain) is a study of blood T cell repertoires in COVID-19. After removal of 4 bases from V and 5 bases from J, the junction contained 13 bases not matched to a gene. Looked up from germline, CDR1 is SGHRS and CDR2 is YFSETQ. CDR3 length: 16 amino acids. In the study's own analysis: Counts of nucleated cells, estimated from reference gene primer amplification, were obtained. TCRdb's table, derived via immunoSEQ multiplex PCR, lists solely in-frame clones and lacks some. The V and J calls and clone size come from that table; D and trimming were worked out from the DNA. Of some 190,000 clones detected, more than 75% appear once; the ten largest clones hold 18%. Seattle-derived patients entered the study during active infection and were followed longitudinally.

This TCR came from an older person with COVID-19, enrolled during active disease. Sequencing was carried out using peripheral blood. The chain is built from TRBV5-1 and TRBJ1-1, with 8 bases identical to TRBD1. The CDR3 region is CASSSSKDRAETEAFF. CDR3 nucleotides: TGCGCCAGCAGCAGCAGTAAGGACAGGGCCGAAACTGAAGCTTTCTTT.